These 10 T cell receptor beta chains were all obtained from the same sample, sequenced in a study of CD8 T cells in ankylosing spondylitis. Overall study findings and caveats: Seven or eight highly homologous variants made up a TCR beta motif, and this motif appeared characteristic of ankylosing spondylitis blood.

TCRdb re-called the 5' RACE reads through MiXCR, storing one row per CDR3 protein. The table includes 450,000 to 550,000 distinct CDR3 sequences, about 5% detected once. Their cognate antigens are unknown. Sequencing was done on a sample of blood, either unsorted or a sorted T cell fraction (not recorded which). These receptors were obtained from a male donor with ankylosing spondylitis.

This clonotype was recorded many times. CDR3 nucleotide sequence: TGCAGTGCCCTTGACGAAGTGGAGACCCAGTACTTC. It translates to CSALDEVETQYF. The chain has TRBV20-1 and TRBJ2-5; D not resolved. The CDR3 contains 12 residues. Trimming removed 6 bases from V and 5 bases from J, with 13 bases in between. Germline CDR1 and CDR2: DFQATT and SNEGSKA (reference sequence).

This clonotype came up many times. The chain has TRBV20-1 and TRBJ2-5; D assignment may be TRBD1 or TRBD2 (5 bases each). Trimming took off 2 bases at V and 4 bases at J, with 20 bases between the two ends. Germline V lookup: CDR1 DFQATT, CDR2 SNEGSKA (reference sequence). This CDR3 region has 16 residues. CDR3 DNA sequence: TGCAGTGCTAGACCCCTAAGGGTCGGGGCACGAGAGACCCAGTACTTC. It specifies CSARPLRVGARETQYF.

This clonotype occurred many times. V usage is TRBV9 and J usage is TRBJ2-4, with TRBD1 identical over 9 bases. The trim removed 4 bases at V and 9 bases at J, leaving 8 bases unmatched. There are 14 residues in the CDR3. Germline lookup yields CDR1 SGDLS and CDR2 YYNGEE. The CDR3 loop reads CASSFGQGSVIQYF. DNA for the CDR3: TGTGCCAGCAGCTTCGGACAGGGGTCGGTCATTCAGTACTTC.

This clonotype showed up just a few times. The genes are TRBV2 and TRBJ2-3; D gene ambiguous. From germline, CDR1 is SNHLY and CDR2 FYNNEI. Trimming removed 8 bases at V and 0 bases at J, with 6 bases between. This CDR3 region has 12 residues. The CDR3 DNA sequence: TGTGCCAGCGCGACTAGCACAGATACGCAGTATTTT. Translated, it gives CASATSTDTQYF.

This clonotype was observed at least ten times. This rearrangement joins TRBV29-1 to TRBJ1-3, with D maybe TRBD1 (6 bases). The CDR3 sequence is 12 residues long. Per germline, CDR1 SQVTM and CDR2 ANQGSEA. Trimming took off 6 bases at V and 3 bases at J, with 9 bases between the two ends. The CDR3 sequence is CSVSRGGNTIYF. The CDR3 DNA reads as TGCAGCGTATCCAGGGGTGGAAACACCATATATTTT.

Comments on this clonotype: Just one base apart from a much larger clone, this may be a read error. CDR3 sequence reads: CSARRGLWKETQYF. The CDR3 DNA reads TGCAGTGCTAGAAGAGGGCTTTGGAAAGAGACCCAGTACTTC. The rearrangement links TRBV20-1 to TRBJ2-5, with D perhaps matching TRBD2 (5 bases). Trimming removed 2 bases at V and 3 bases at J, with 13 bases between. CDR1 DFQATT and CDR2 SNEGSKA come from the germline V gene (reference sequence). There are 14 residues in the CDR3.

This clonotype was counted ten times or more. V and J are TRBV12-3 or TRBV12-4 and TRBJ2-5; D may match TRBD1 or TRBD2 (5 bases each). V shed 6 bases and J shed 3 bases, with 14 bases lying between them. CDR3 length: 14 residues. CDR3 DNA: TGTGCCAGCAGCCGCTGGGACCAAAAAGAGACCCAGTACTTC. Its protein product is CASSRWDQKETQYF.

This clonotype was seen many times. The V gene is TRBV5-1, the J gene TRBJ2-2, with D maybe TRBD2 (5 bases). CDR3 length equals 13 residues. Trimming left V 7 bases short and J 1 base short, with 8 bases between. Germline assignment: CDR1 SGHRS and CDR2 YFSETQ. Here the CDR3 DNA reads TGCGCCAGCGGAGCGGTGAACACCGGGGAGCTGTTTTTT. Its translation is CASGAVNTGELFF.

This clonotype has a count of ten or more. The chain combines TRBV5-1 with TRBJ2-7; no definite D call. In germline, CDR1 is SGHRS, CDR2 YFSETQ. This CDR3 spans 15 amino acids. V lost 4 bases and J 3 bases, leaving 17 bases between the germline ends. The CDR3 coding sequence is TGCGCCAGCAGCACAAACCCCGTCAAAGGCTACGAGCAGTACTTC. It translates to CASSTNPVKGYEQYF.

This clonotype was seen at least ten times. The chain joins TRBV20-1 to TRBJ2-5; possibly TRBD1 or TRBD2 for D (5 bases each). CDR3 size: 13 residues. Trimming removed 6 bases at V and 4 bases at J, with 15 bases between. Germline assignment: CDR1 DFQATT and CDR2 SNEGSKA (reference sequence). The CDR3 protein is CSAQGPGLETQYF. DNA for the CDR3: TGCAGTGCCCAAGGCCCGGGGCTAGAGACCCAGTACTTC.